One sample yielded the 13 T cell receptor beta chains listed below, sequenced in a study of identical twins. Each CDR3 protein is one row after TCRdb ran MiXCR on the 5' RACE reads. The sample has about 210,000 distinct CDR3 sequences; roughly 9.4% are singletons. Material: memory (CD45RO+) T cells sorted from blood. The source of these receptors is a woman aged 18-35 years in good health.

This clonotype was counted ten times or more. The J gene is TRBJ1-5, the V gene TRBV5-1; D unresolved. This CDR3 is built from 15 residues. V dropped 0 bases and J dropped 4 bases, with 11 bases sitting between them. Germline V gene data show CDR1 as SGHRS and CDR2 as YFSETQ. The CDR3 protein is CASSLGGLGNQPQHF. As DNA, the CDR3 is TGCGCCAGCAGCTTGGGAGGACTGGGGAATCAGCCCCAGCATTTT.

This clonotype was recorded a few times. The chain is built from TRBV20-1 and TRBJ2-7; 7 nucleotides match TRBD1. CDR3 length equals 15 residues. Germline V gene sequence: CDR1 DFQATT, CDR2 SNEGSKA (reference sequence). J lost 2 bases, V lost 0 bases, and 7 bases had no gene match. The CDR3 loop is CSARDRQGWTYEQYF. The CDR3 DNA sequence: TGCAGTGCTAGAGATCGACAGGGCTGGACCTACGAGCAGTACTTC.

CDR3 nucleotide sequence: TGCAGTGCTAGCGGGGATGCCTACGAGCAGTACTTC. Amino acids: CSASGDAYEQYF. The chain recombines TRBV20-1 with TRBJ2-7, with a possible D match to TRBD2 (5 bases). V was trimmed by 3 bases and J by 2 bases, leaving 8 bases between them. Germline CDR1 reads DFQATT; CDR2 reads SNEGSKA (reference sequence). This CDR3 is built from 12 residues.

The chain combines TRBV9 with TRBJ1-2, with D possibly being TRBD1 (6 bases). V was pared by 4 bases and J by 4 bases, with 17 bases between. The CDR3 totals 15 residues. CDR1 is SGDLS, CDR2 YYNGEE, per germline. CDR3 sequence: CASSTSTGTRYGYTF. DNA for the CDR3: TGTGCCAGCAGCACATCCACCGGGACACGCTATGGCTACACCTTC.

This clonotype was seen at least ten times. V usage is TRBV5-6 and J usage is TRBJ2-2; possibly TRBD2 for D (5 bases). There are 15 residues in the CDR3. Between the trimmed V and J ends, which lost 4 bases and 2 bases, there was a span of 12 bases. Germline CDR1 and CDR2: SGHDT and YYEEEE. The CDR3 region has the DNA TGTGCCAGCAGCCAGCGGAGCCTAAACACCGGGGAGCTGTTTTTT. This translates into CASSQRSLNTGELFF.

In this sample, this clonotype turned up a few times. The chain recombines TRBV9 with TRBJ2-7; 7 bases align to TRBD2. CDR1 is SGDLS, CDR2 YYNGEE, per germline. V was pared by 4 bases and J by 4 bases, with 5 bases of the junction left unmatched. This CDR3 is built from 13 residues. CDR3 nucleotides: TGTGCCAGCAGCAAGCGGGGTGGGTACGAGCAGTACTTC. Translated: CASSKRGGYEQYF. Based on the CDR3 plus reference TRBV9 and TRBJ2-7, the full variable domain is DSGVTQTPKHLITATGQRVTLRCSPRSGDLSVYWYQQSLDQGLQFLIQYYNGEERAKGNILERFSAQQFPDLHSELNLSSLELGDSALYFCASSKRGGYEQYFGPGTRLTVT.

There are a few counts of this clonotype. The chain joins TRBV4-1 to TRBJ2-7; D gene ambiguous. V was trimmed by 1 base and J by 6 bases, leaving 16 bases between them. CDR3 length equals 15 residues. Germline V gene sequence: CDR1 MGHRA, CDR2 YSYEKL. The CDR3 loop reads CASSQGPYSVSEQYF. The CDR3 DNA reads TGCGCCAGCAGCCAAGGCCCCTATAGTGTTTCCGAGCAGTACTTC.

The chain couples TRBV6-5 to TRBJ1-1, with D perhaps matching TRBD1 (5 bases). The CDR3 runs to 13 residues. In germline, CDR1 is MNHEY, CDR2 SVGAGI. Trimming removed 4 bases at V and 8 bases at J, with 14 bases between. The CDR3 DNA reads TGTGCCAGCAGTTCCTGGGGGGGTAAGGAAGCTTTCTTT. The encoded protein is CASSSWGGKEAFF.

This clonotype was observed a few times. The chain carries TRBV10-3 and TRBJ1-1; the match to TRBD1 covers 12 bases. Germline CDR1 reads ENHRY; CDR2 reads SYGVKD. The CDR3 length is 16 residues. Trimming cost V 7 bases and J 4 bases; bases outside gene matches: 10. CDR3 DNA sequence: TGTGCCATCACTAACCGGGACAGGGGGCGCGGCACTGAAGCTTTCTTT. Translating it yields CAITNRDRGRGTEAFF.

In regard to this clonotype: One end of the junction varies from germline; a read error may be responsible. The rearrangement uses TRBV5-6 and TRBJ1-2, with D unclear. Germline V gives CDR1 SGHDT, CDR2 YYEEEE. The CDR3 is made up of 11 amino acids. This CDR3 reads CASSLSQGISF. In DNA form, the CDR3 reads TGTGCCAGCAGCTTGAGTCAAGGAATTTCCTTC. Using reference TRBV5-6 and TRBJ1-2 for the parts outside the CDR3, the full variable domain is DAGVTQSPTHLIKTRGQQVTLRCSPKSGHDTVSWYQQALGQGPQFIFQYYEEEERQRGNFPDRFSGHQFPNYSSELNVNALLLGDSALYLCASSLSQGISFGSGTRLTVV.

This clonotype occurred a few times. DNA of the CDR3: TGCAGTGCTAGAGATCAACGGGGACTAGTCCGCAATGAGCAGTTCTTC. This codes for CSARDQRGLVRNEQFF. The chain recombines TRBV20-1 with TRBJ2-1; 8 bases align to TRBD2. V lost 0 bases to trimming and J lost 6 bases; unmatched junction nucleotides: 10. The CDR3 is 16 amino acids. CDR1 is DFQATT, CDR2 SNEGSKA, per germline (reference sequence).

This clonotype was recorded at least ten times. This chain joins TRBV7-8 and TRBJ1-1; D ambiguous. The germline V gene has CDR1 SGHVS and CDR2 FQNEAQ. The CDR3 covers 12 residues. The V end was cut by 2 bases, the J end by 5 bases, with 6 bases between. The CDR3 here is CASSLYLTEAFF. The CDR3 nucleotides are TGTGCCAGCAGCTTATATCTTACTGAAGCTTTCTTT.

Many counts were recorded for this clonotype. The genes are TRBV2 and TRBJ1-1; the D is unclear. This CDR3 has 11 residues. In germline, CDR1 is SNHLY, CDR2 FYNNEI. Trimming stripped 2 bases from V and 12 bases from J, with 10 bases between. The CDR3 protein is CASSELPITFF. CDR3 DNA sequence: TGTGCCAGCAGTGAATTACCTATAACTTTCTTT.